The clone carrying this TCR beta chain was counted only a few times. Antigen: not known. Via MiXCR, TCRdb re-called the RT-PCR reads, giving one row per CDR3 protein. The sample includes approximately 290,000 distinct CDR3 sequences, roughly 22% of them seen just once. The data belong to a study of response to subunit inactivated influenza vaccine. The CDR3 consists of 16 residues. The V gene lost 0 bases and the J gene lost 4 bases, with 15 bases spanning the gap. Germline values: CDR1 MGHRA, CDR2 YSYEKL. Findings and limits, study-wide: Authors suggested that a seasonal influenza vaccination recruits few new T cells each time.

The rearrangement joins TRBV4-1 to TRBJ1-1, with D tentatively TRBD1 (5 bases). This specimen was PBMCs from blood, taken 21 months after vaccination. This clonotype was obtained from a man between 50 and 75 years old who received an inactivated influenza vaccine. This chain's CDR3 is CASSQDYFRVGTEAFF. The CDR3 DNA follows: TGCGCCAGCAGCCAAGATTATTTCAGGGTAGGCACTGAAGCTTTCTTT.